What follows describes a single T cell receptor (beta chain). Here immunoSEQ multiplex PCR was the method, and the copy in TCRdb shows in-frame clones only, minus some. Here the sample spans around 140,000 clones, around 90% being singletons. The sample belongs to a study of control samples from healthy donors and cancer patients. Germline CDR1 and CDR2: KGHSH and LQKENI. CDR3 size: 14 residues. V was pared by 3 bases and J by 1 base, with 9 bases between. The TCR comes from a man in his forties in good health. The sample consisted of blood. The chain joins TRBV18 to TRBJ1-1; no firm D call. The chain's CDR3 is CASSPSNRNTEAFF. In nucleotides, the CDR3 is TGTGCCAGCTCACCGTCGAACAGGAACACTGAAGCTTTCTTT.